The sequence of this T cell receptor beta chain was determined in a study of blood T cells in healthy people across ages. About this clonotype: The antigen remains unidentified.

The draw of peripheral blood yielded ten milliliters from each donor. A J-beta primer mix and a sample-barcoded 5' primer were used in a second PCR of roughly 7 to 12 cycles. The yield of each sample was at least 3 million CDR3-containing paired-end reads. TCRdb reprocessed the 5' RACE reads with MiXCR, giving one entry per CDR3 protein. There are some 800,000 distinct CDR3 sequences in the sample; under 55% occur only once, and around 21% lies in the top ten. V lost 10 bases and J lost 4, with 10 bases in between. The CDR3 extends over 11 amino acids. Germline-derived CDR1 and CDR2 are SEHNR and FQNEAQ (reference sequence). Study-level results: Comparison with aged donors showed that long-lived donors had more naive CD4+ cells and higher diversity.

V and J are TRBV7-9 and TRBJ2-5; D might be TRBD2 (7 bases). The sequence came from a man aged 55 to 70 in good health. The specimen was blood. CDR3: CATGEGETQYF. CDR3 sequence (DNA): TGTGCCACAGGGGAGGGAGAGACCCAGTACTTC.